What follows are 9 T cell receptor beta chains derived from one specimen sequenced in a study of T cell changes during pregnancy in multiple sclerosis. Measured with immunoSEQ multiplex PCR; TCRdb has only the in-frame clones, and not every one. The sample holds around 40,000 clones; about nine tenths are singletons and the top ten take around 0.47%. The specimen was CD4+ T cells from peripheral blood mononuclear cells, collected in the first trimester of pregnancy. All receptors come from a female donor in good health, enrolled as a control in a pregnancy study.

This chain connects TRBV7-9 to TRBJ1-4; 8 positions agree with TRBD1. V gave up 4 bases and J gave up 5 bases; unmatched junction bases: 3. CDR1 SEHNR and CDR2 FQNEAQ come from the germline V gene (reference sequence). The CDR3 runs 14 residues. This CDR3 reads CASSSWTGNEKLFF. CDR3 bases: TGTGCCAGCAGCTCCTGGACAGGGAATGAAAAACTGTTTTTT.

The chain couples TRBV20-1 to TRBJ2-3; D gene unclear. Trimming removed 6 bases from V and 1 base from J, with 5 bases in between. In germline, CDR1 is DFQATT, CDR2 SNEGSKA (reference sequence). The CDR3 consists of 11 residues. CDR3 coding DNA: TGCAGTGCCTCTGGCACAGATACGCAGTATTTT. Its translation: CSASGTDTQYF.

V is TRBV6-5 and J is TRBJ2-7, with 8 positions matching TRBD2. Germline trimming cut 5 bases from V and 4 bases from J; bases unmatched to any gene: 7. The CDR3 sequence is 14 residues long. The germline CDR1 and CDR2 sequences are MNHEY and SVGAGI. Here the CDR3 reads CASSLAGLGYEQYF. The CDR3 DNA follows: TGTGCCAGCAGTCTAGCGGGCCTTGGGTACGAGCAGTACTTC.

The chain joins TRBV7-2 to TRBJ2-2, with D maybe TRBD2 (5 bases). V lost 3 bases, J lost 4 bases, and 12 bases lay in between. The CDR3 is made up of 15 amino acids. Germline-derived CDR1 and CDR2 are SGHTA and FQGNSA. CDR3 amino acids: CASSFAGRGTGELFF. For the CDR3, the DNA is TGTGCCAGCAGCTTCGCGGGCCGTGGCACCGGGGAGCTGTTTTTT.

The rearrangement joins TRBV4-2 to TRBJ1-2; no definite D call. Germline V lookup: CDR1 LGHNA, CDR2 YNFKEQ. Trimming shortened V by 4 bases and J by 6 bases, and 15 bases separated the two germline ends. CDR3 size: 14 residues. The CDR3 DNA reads TGTGCCAGCAGCCGGGTCTTCACTACCGATGGCTACACCTTC. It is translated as CASSRVFTTDGYTF.

The CDR3 sequence is CASSSGGSANEKLFF. The CDR3 coding sequence is TGTGCCAGCTCCTCAGGGGGATCAGCTAATGAAAAACTGTTTTTT. The V gene is TRBV28, the J gene TRBJ1-4; 7 nucleotides agree with TRBD1. Trimming cost V 8 bases and J 3 bases; bases outside gene matches: 9. CDR3 size: 15 residues. CDR1 is MDHEN and CDR2 is SYDVKM in the germline V gene.

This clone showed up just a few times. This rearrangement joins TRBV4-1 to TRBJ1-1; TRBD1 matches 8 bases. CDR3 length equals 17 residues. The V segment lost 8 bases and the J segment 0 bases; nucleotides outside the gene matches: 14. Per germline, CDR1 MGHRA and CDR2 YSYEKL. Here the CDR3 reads CASLNLGQGGMNTEAFF. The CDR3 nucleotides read TGCGCCAGCTTAAACCTAGGACAGGGTGGCATGAACACTGAAGCTTTCTTT.

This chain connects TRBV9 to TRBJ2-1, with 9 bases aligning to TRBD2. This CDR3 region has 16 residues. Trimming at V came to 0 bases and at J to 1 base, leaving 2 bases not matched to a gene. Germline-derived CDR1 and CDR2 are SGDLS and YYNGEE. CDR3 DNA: TGTGCCAGCAGCGTAGTTAGCGGGGGTTCCTACAATGAGCAGTTCTTC. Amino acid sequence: CASSVVSGGSYNEQFF. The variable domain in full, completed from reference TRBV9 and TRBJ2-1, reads DSGVTQTPKHLITATGQRVTLRCSPRSGDLSVYWYQQSLDQGLQFLIQYYNGEERAKGNILERFSAQQFPDLHSELNLSSLELGDSALYFCASSVVSGGSYNEQFFGPGTRLTVL.

The CDR3 nucleotides are TGTGCCAGCAGCCAAGTCGGTGCCTACGAGCAGTACTTC. Its translation is CASSQVGAYEQYF. This chain links TRBV4-2 with TRBJ2-7, with D uncertain. Germline V gene data show CDR1 as LGHNA and CDR2 as YNFKEQ. V dropped 1 base and J dropped 2 bases, with 6 bases sitting between them. The CDR3 consists of 13 residues.